Shown below are 27 T cell receptor beta chains from a single sample sequenced in a study of blood T cell repertoires in COVID-19. The protocol was immunoSEQ multiplex PCR, while the TCRdb copy is restricted to in-frame clones and leaves out a portion. Among fewer than 60,000 clones listed, roughly 90% were seen once. The specimen sequenced was peripheral blood. The receptors originated from a human donor in a cohort sampled during active COVID-19.

The V call is TRBV20-1, the J call TRBJ1-1, with D possibly being TRBD1 (5 bases). From germline, CDR1 is DFQATT and CDR2 SNEGSKA (reference sequence). The CDR3 contains 11 residues. Between the trimmed V and J ends, which lost 5 bases and 9 bases, there was a span of 13 bases. The CDR3, as DNA: TGCAGTGCTGGTAGGGGCAGAAAAGCTTTCTTT. Its protein product is CSAGRGRKAFF.

The chain is built from TRBV28 and TRBJ2-7; D uncertain. V gave up 3 bases and J gave up 3 bases, with 6 bases separating them. The V gene's germline CDR1 is MDHEN and CDR2 SYDVKM. This CDR3 region has 12 residues. CDR3 coding DNA: TGTGCCAGCAGTTTTTCGAGCTACGAGCAGTACTTC. Encoded protein: CASSFSSYEQYF.

The rearrangement uses TRBV29-1 and TRBJ2-6, with D perhaps TRBD2 (6 bases). The length of the CDR3 is 13 residues. Germline CDR1 is SQVTM and CDR2 is ANQGSEA. Trimming cost V 6 bases and J 2 bases, with 8 bases left between them. The DNA of the CDR3 is TGCAGCGTCCGGGGGACTGGGGCCAACGTCCTGACTTTC. Residues: CSVRGTGANVLTF.

This clone came up a few times. V usage is TRBV28 and J usage is TRBJ2-7; possibly TRBD1 for D (6 bases). The CDR3 runs 16 residues. V was trimmed by 3 bases and J by 2 bases, leaving 17 bases between them. In germline, CDR1 is MDHEN, CDR2 SYDVKM. The CDR3 protein is CASSFNTRTETYEQYF. DNA of the CDR3: TGTGCCAGCAGTTTCAATACGCGGACAGAGACCTACGAGCAGTACTTC.

This chain joins TRBV24-1 and TRBJ2-1; 10 bases match TRBD2. The CDR3 covers 16 residues. The germline V gene encodes CDR1 KGHDR and CDR2 SFDVKD. Trimming removed 3 bases from V and 6 bases from J; junction bases left unmatched: 7. The CDR3 coding sequence is TGTGCCACCAGTGATAGGAGCGGGAGGGCCCCCAATGAGCAGTTCTTC. Amino acids: CATSDRSGRAPNEQFF.

The count of this clone is one. The V gene is TRBV14, the J gene TRBJ2-1; the match to TRBD2 covers 8 bases. From germline, CDR1 is SGHDN and CDR2 FVKESK. The V gene end was trimmed by 4 bases and the J gene end by 4 bases; junction bases not matched to a gene: 9. The CDR3 extends over 16 amino acids. CDR3 DNA: TGTGCCAGCAGCCCCCTTATGGCGGGAGGATACAATGAGCAGTTCTTC. Its translation: CASSPLMAGGYNEQFF.

This chain links TRBV7-2 with TRBJ2-5, with D tentatively TRBD2 (7 bases). Germline assignment: CDR1 SGHTA and CDR2 FQGNSA. The germline V and J ends were trimmed by 6 bases and 5 bases, with 13 bases remaining between them. The CDR3 loop spans 13 amino acids. CDR3 region: CASRGRGKETQYF. CDR3 in DNA: TGTGCCAGCAGGGGGAGGGGGAAGGAGACCCAGTACTTC.

The chain combines TRBV7-9 with TRBJ1-1; D gene ambiguous. This CDR3 comprises 13 residues. The germline gives CDR1 SEHNR, CDR2 FQNEAQ (reference sequence). Between the trimmed V and J ends, which lost 6 bases and 2 bases, there was a span of 10 bases. This CDR3 is CASRPSGNTEAFF. The CDR3 DNA sequence: TGTGCCAGCAGGCCCTCGGGTAACACTGAAGCTTTCTTT.

This clone is a singleton in its sample. The genes are TRBV6-1 and TRBJ2-1; 9 bases line up with TRBD2. The CDR3 totals 16 residues. Germline trimming cut 2 bases from V and 2 bases from J; bases unmatched to any gene: 4. Germline CDR1 reads MNHNS; CDR2 reads SASEGT. CDR3 protein: CASSERSGRPYNEQFF. The DNA of the CDR3 is TGTGCCAGCAGTGAACGGAGCGGGAGGCCCTACAATGAGCAGTTCTTC.

The chain couples TRBV19 to TRBJ2-2; D call uncertain. V lost 5 bases and J 8 bases, leaving 9 bases between the germline ends. CDR1 is LNHDA and CDR2 is SQIVND in the germline V gene (reference sequence). The CDR3 length is 12 residues. The CDR3 region has the DNA TGTGCCAGTAGTTTCGGCGGAGGGGAGCTGTTTTTT. Residues: CASSFGGGELFF.

The chain uses TRBV27 and TRBJ2-7, with 7 bases aligning to TRBD2. V lost 5 bases, J lost 6 bases, and 7 bases stayed unmatched. CDR1 is MNHEY and CDR2 is SMNVEV in the germline V gene (reference sequence). The CDR3 runs 13 residues. The CDR3 spells CASSGAGAPEQYV. CDR3 DNA sequence: TGTGCCAGCAGTGGGGCGGGAGCCCCCGAGCAGTACGTC.

This chain joins TRBV18 and TRBJ1-1; D is unclear. CDR3 length: 16 residues. Trimming took 1 base from V and 5 from J, leaving 17 bases between them. CDR1 and CDR2 from the germline V gene are KGHSH and LQKENI. CDR3 amino acids: CASSPRFESSDTEAFF. The CDR3 DNA follows: TGTGCCAGCTCACCACGGTTTGAGTCTTCCGATACTGAAGCTTTCTTT.

In its sample, this clone was seen a few times. The chain combines TRBV12-3 or TRBV12-4 with TRBJ2-5; no clear D. V dropped 6 bases and J dropped 5 bases, with 10 bases sitting between them. The CDR3 extends over 12 amino acids. Here the CDR3 DNA reads TGTGCCAGCAGGGCTCGGGTTGAGACCCAGTACTTC. Protein product: CASRARVETQYF.

This rearrangement joins TRBV7-6 to TRBJ2-5, with 13 positions matching TRBD2. V lost 5 bases and J lost 5; bases outside the gene matches: 11. Looked up from germline, CDR1 is SGHVS and CDR2 is FNYEAQ. This CDR3 comprises 17 residues. Written as DNA, the CDR3 is TGTGCCAGCAGCATGGGGACTAGCGGGATCGGGAGGGAGACCCAGTACTTC. Translating it yields CASSMGTSGIGRETQYF.

This chain uses TRBV3-1 (or the pseudogene TRBV3-2) with TRBJ2-7, with 10 nucleotides matching TRBD2. CDR1 LGHDT and CDR2 YNNKEL come from the germline V gene (reference sequence). The length of the CDR3 is 15 residues. The V gene end was trimmed by 1 base and the J gene end by 4 bases; junction bases not matched to a gene: 4. This CDR3 is CASSQALAGVYEQYF. CDR3 DNA sequence: TGTGCCAGCAGCCAAGCCCTAGCGGGAGTGTACGAGCAGTACTTC.

The CDR3 DNA sequence: TGTGCCAGCAGCCAAGTGGACAGGGGTTCACCCCTCCACTTT. It translates to CASSQVDRGSPLHF. The gene calls are TRBV3-1 (or the pseudogene TRBV3-2) and TRBJ1-6, with 9 bases fitting TRBD1. Looked up from germline, CDR1 is LGHDT and CDR2 is YNNKEL (reference sequence). The CDR3 contains 14 residues. V lost 1 base, J lost 9 bases, and 1 base stayed unmatched.

The chain is built from TRBV7-8 and TRBJ2-3; 15 bases fit TRBD2. Unmatched junction bases numbered 8, after V lost 1 base and J lost 3 bases. There are 19 residues in the CDR3. Germline CDR1 reads SGHVS; CDR2 reads FQNEAQ. The CDR3 spells CASSLGPGLAGGRTDTQYF. The CDR3 DNA is TGTGCCAGCAGCTTAGGCCCGGGACTAGCGGGAGGCAGGACAGATACGCAGTATTTT.

V usage is TRBV12-3 or TRBV12-4 and J usage is TRBJ1-5; D ambiguous. The CDR3 spans 13 residues. Trimming removed 6 bases from V and 2 bases from J, with 8 bases in between. DNA for the CDR3: TGTGCCAGCAGCCCAGCGGGCAATCAGCCCCAGCATTTT. It yields the protein CASSPAGNQPQHF.

V gene TRBV5-4 combines with J gene TRBJ2-6, with a tentative D call TRBD1 (5 bases). From germline, CDR1 is SGHNT and CDR2 YYREEE (reference sequence). Trimming pared 0 bases from V and 0 bases from J, leaving 7 bases between. The CDR3 is 16 residues long. The CDR3 nucleotides read TGTGCCAGCAGCTTGGGACAGTACTCTGGGGCCAACGTCCTGACTTTC. Translated: CASSLGQYSGANVLTF.

The V gene is TRBV10-2, the J gene TRBJ2-7; D not resolved. CDR3 length: 14 amino acids. Between the trimmed V and J ends, which lost 2 bases and 0 bases, there was a span of 8 bases. The germline CDR1 and CDR2 sequences are WSHSY and SAAADI. The CDR3 DNA reads TGCGCCAGCAGTGAGGCTGGGCGCTCCTACGAGCAGTACTTC. This gives the protein CASSEAGRSYEQYF.

The chain carries TRBV3-1 (or the pseudogene TRBV3-2) and TRBJ1-3; D is undetermined. Trimming removed 1 base at V and 1 base at J, with 8 bases between. This CDR3 is 15 amino acids long. Germline CDR1 LGHDT, CDR2 YNNKEL (reference sequence). The CDR3 coding sequence is TGTGCCAGCAGCCAAGGAGGGTGGTCTGGAAACACCATATATTTT. Encoded protein: CASSQGGWSGNTIYF.

V usage is TRBV3-1 (or the pseudogene TRBV3-2) and J usage is TRBJ2-3, with 9 nucleotides matching TRBD2. V lost 0 bases, J lost 0 bases, and 16 bases stayed unmatched. Germline CDR1 and CDR2: LGHDT and YNNKEL (reference sequence). The CDR3 has 21 amino acids. CDR3 sequence (DNA): TGTGCCAGCAGCCAAGATTTCCTTGGAGCGGGAGGTCCCTATAGCACAGATACGCAGTATTTT. It is translated as CASSQDFLGAGGPYSTDTQYF.

V is TRBV6-5 and J is TRBJ1-1; the D gene is possibly TRBD1 (5 bases). CDR3 size: 14 residues. Germline V gives CDR1 MNHEY, CDR2 SVGAGI. V was pared by 5 bases and J by 7 bases, with 17 bases between. CDR3 region: CASSRLQAGIEAFF. The CDR3, as DNA: TGTGCCAGCAGTAGGTTACAGGCCGGTATTGAAGCTTTCTTT.

The V and J genes are TRBV7-2 and TRBJ2-7, with 9 bases matching TRBD2. J gave up 4 bases and V 1 base, and 11 bases lay outside the gene matches. The length of the CDR3 is 17 residues. The germline V gene encodes CDR1 SGHTA and CDR2 FQGNSA. The DNA for the CDR3 is TGTGCCAGCAGCTTAGTCGGGGGCGGGAGGGGCTTTTACGAGCAGTACTTC. Amino acids: CASSLVGGGRGFYEQYF.

This clone appeared a few times. V gene TRBV12-3 or TRBV12-4 combines with J gene TRBJ1-5; D unresolved. The ends were cut back, 7 bases at V and 0 bases at J, with 7 bases in the middle. This CDR3 spans 13 amino acids. CDR3 in amino acids: CASTANSNQPQHF. CDR3 DNA sequence: TGTGCCAGCACCGCGAATAGCAATCAGCCCCAGCATTTT.

CDR3 protein: CASNRQGGQPQHF. The CDR3 DNA follows: TGTGCCAGCAACCGACAGGGGGGTCAGCCCCAGCATTTT. This chain joins TRBV2 and TRBJ1-5, with TRBD1 identical over 9 bases. The CDR3 length is 13 residues. The V gene's germline CDR1 is SNHLY and CDR2 FYNNEI. Trimming took 7 bases from V and 6 from J; bases not matched to a gene: 4.

V is TRBV19 and J is TRBJ1-5, with 7 positions matching TRBD1. CDR3 length: 15 amino acids. V dropped 7 bases and J dropped 2; count of bases not matched to a gene: 8. Germline loops: CDR1 LNHDA, CDR2 SQIVND (reference sequence). CDR3 protein: CASTYRQGGNQPQHF. In DNA, the CDR3 is TGTGCCAGTACCTACCGACAGGGCGGCAATCAGCCCCAGCATTTT.